This T cell receptor beta chain was captured by sequencing in a study of T cells in tuberculosis. Sorting used thawed, overnight-rested PBMC stained with anti-CD3, a viability dye and GMM-loaded CD1B tetramer. CD1B tetramers were loaded with Rhodococcus equi-derived C32 glucose monomycolate. Sequencing of TCR-alpha and TCR-beta chains was unpaired. TCRdb's copy holds only in-frame clones and misses some; the assay was immunoSEQ multiplex PCR. The sample shows about 88,000 clones, approximately 90% of them seen only once. The specimen sequenced was CD1b-GMM tetramer-negative cells sorted from PBMCs. The TCR was taken from an adult woman with latent tuberculosis.

The CDR3: CAIKGVDTIYF. As DNA, the CDR3 is TGTGCCATCAAAGGGGTAGACACCATATATTTT. The chain recombines TRBV10-3 with TRBJ1-3; D is possibly TRBD1 (5 bases). Trimming stripped 7 bases from V and 8 bases from J, with 9 bases between. Germline V gene lookup returns CDR1 ENHRY and CDR2 SYGVKD. CDR3 size: 11 residues.